The clone carrying this T cell receptor (beta chain) was observed once. The antigen remains unidentified. TCRdb keeps only in-frame clones here, not all; method: immunoSEQ multiplex PCR. Here the sample spans approximately 300,000 clones, roughly 80% being singletons. The sample belongs to a study of Ad26.COV2.S vaccination and SARS-CoV-2 variants. Across the study: Intramuscularly, Ad26.COV2.S was given either once or twice, 56 days apart. Findings and caveats of the study: Post-vaccination spike-specific CD8+ and CD4+ T cell responses reportedly had substantial breadth. Vaccine recipients showed a spike-specific TCR breadth that was higher than in placebo recipients.

Treatment in this sample: roughly 19 received Ad26.COV2.S at low or high dose, single or two shots; 5 received placebo; per-sample allocation not given. Collection of samples fell on day 63 after the first vaccine or placebo injection. An adult donor aged 18-55 years was enrolled in Boston. Germline lookup yields CDR1 ENHRY and CDR2 SYGVKD. The CDR3 has 14 residues. Trimming at V came to 9 bases and at J to 4 bases, leaving 3 bases not matched to a gene. The specimen was peripheral blood, collected in a trial of Ad26.COV2.S vaccine versus placebo. J is TRBJ2-2 and V is TRBV10-3; 12 bases agree with TRBD2. The TCR sequence derives from a person aged 18 to 59 who received the Ad26.COV2.S COVID-19 vaccine or a placebo. The DNA for the CDR3 is TGTGCCATGAGGACTAGCGGGGTCACCGGGGAGCTGTTTTTT. Its protein is CAMRTSGVTGELFF.